These 25 T cell receptor beta chains were sequenced from one sample in a study of tumor-infiltrating lymphocytes in localized non-small cell lung cancer. The repertoire was sequenced with immunoSEQ multiplex PCR; TCRdb's copy has only in-frame clones and lacks some. The sample records about 23,000 clones, 73% being singletons. Sequencing was done on a sample of lung tumor tissue. The receptors originated from a human donor with non-small cell lung cancer.

The rearrangement uses TRBV6-5 and TRBJ2-1; the D gene is possibly TRBD2 (7 bases). V lost 10 bases and J lost 10, with 17 bases in between. Per germline, CDR1 MNHEY and CDR2 SVGAGI. The CDR3 has 12 amino acids. CDR3 in DNA: TGTGCCACCGAGGGGGGGGCTGGGGAGCAGTTCTTC. Its translation is CATEGGAGEQFF.

This clone was counted a single time. CDR3 DNA: TGTGCCAGCAGCCACGGACTAGCGGCCAATGAGCAGTTCTTC. This translates into CASSHGLAANEQFF. The chain couples TRBV7-2 to TRBJ2-1, with 10 bases fitting TRBD2. This CDR3 spans 14 amino acids. Germline V CDR1 and CDR2: SGHTA, FQGNSA. The junction had 4 bases not matched to a gene; V was cut back by 5 bases and J by 6 bases.

This clone was detected only a few times. The V and J genes are TRBV2 and TRBJ1-2; 7 nucleotides align to TRBD1. V was pared by 8 bases and J by 4 bases, with 7 bases of the junction left unmatched. Looked up from germline, CDR1 is SNHLY and CDR2 is FYNNEI. The CDR3 covers 13 residues. CDR3 DNA sequence: TGTGCCAGCCTACAGGGGCAAGCCTATGGCTACACCTTC. Its translation is CASLQGQAYGYTF.

The chain employs TRBV5-1 and TRBJ2-3, with 12 bases identical to TRBD2. The germline CDR1 and CDR2 sequences are SGHRS and YFSETQ. The trim removed 1 base at V and 1 base at J, leaving 1 base unmatched. This CDR3 has 16 residues. CDR3 bases: TGCGCCAGCAGCTTGACTAGCGGGGGGCGCACAGATACGCAGTATTTT. Translating gives CASSLTSGGRTDTQYF.

This clone was recorded a few times. The V call is TRBV5-4, the J call TRBJ2-3, with D perhaps TRBD2 (7 bases). CDR1 is SGHNT and CDR2 is YYREEE in the germline V gene (reference sequence). With 3 bases removed from V and 5 bases from J, the gap between germline ends came to 19 bases. CDR3 length: 16 residues. The CDR3 coding sequence is TGTGCCAGCAGCTCCGTTCGGGGGGCGGGTAGAGATACGCAGTATTTT. It is translated as CASSSVRGAGRDTQYF.

The chain recombines TRBV5-4 with TRBJ2-3; 10 bases map to TRBD1. Per the germline V gene, CDR1 is SGHNT and CDR2 is YYREEE (reference sequence). The CDR3 runs to 15 residues. V lost 4 bases, J lost 4 bases, and 6 bases stayed unmatched. The DNA for the CDR3 is TGTGCCAGCAGCACCGGGACAGGGGCCCCAGATACGCAGTATTTT. Protein sequence: CASSTGTGAPDTQYF.

This clone came up once. The chain links TRBV7-2 to TRBJ1-1, with D perhaps matching TRBD1 (5 bases). Trimming cost V 4 bases and J 6 bases, with 15 bases left between them. CDR1 SGHTA and CDR2 FQGNSA come from the germline V gene. The CDR3 extends over 14 amino acids. The CDR3: CASSSAGGIAEAFF. Written as DNA, the CDR3 is TGTGCCAGCAGCTCCGCCGGGGGTATCGCTGAAGCTTTCTTT.

The chain joins TRBV25-1 to TRBJ2-7, with D possibly TRBD2 on 5 matching bases. V was shortened by 4 bases and J by 6 bases, with 10 bases between the two germline ends. The CDR3 loop spans 12 amino acids. Germline CDR1 reads MGHDK; CDR2 reads SYGVNS. The CDR3 here is CASSVAGSEQYF. The CDR3 nucleotides are TGTGCCAGCAGTGTGGCGGGCAGCGAGCAGTACTTC.

The chain uses TRBV18 and TRBJ1-1, with D possibly being TRBD1 (6 bases). Trimming pared 4 bases from V and 0 bases from J, leaving 15 bases between. Germline V gene sequence: CDR1 KGHSH, CDR2 LQKENI. This CDR3 region has 16 residues. DNA for the CDR3: TGTGCCAGCTCACGGTTAGGACAGAGCATGAACACTGAAGCTTTCTTT. Its translation: CASSRLGQSMNTEAFF.

This chain uses TRBV2 with TRBJ1-6, with D unresolved. The CDR3 totals 12 residues. V was pared by 10 bases and J by 13 bases, with 17 bases between. Germline CDR1 reads SNHLY; CDR2 reads FYNNEI. CDR3 coding DNA: TGTGCCACCAACAGCCCACCTTCTCCCCTCCACTTT. Amino acid sequence: CATNSPPSPLHF. The full variable domain, with the rest looked up from reference TRBV2 and TRBJ1-6, is EPEVTQTPSHQVTQMGQEVILRCVPISNHLYFYWYRQILGQKVEFLVSFYNNEISEKSEIFDDQFSVERPDGSNFTLKIRSTKLEDSAMYFCATNSPPSPLHFGNGTRLTVT.

The rearrangement joins TRBV5-1 to TRBJ1-2; 7 nucleotides agree with TRBD1. Trimming cost V 3 bases and J 1 base; bases outside gene matches: 6. The germline gives CDR1 SGHRS, CDR2 YFSETQ. This CDR3 contains 15 residues. CDR3 in DNA: TGCGCCAGCAGCTCAGCGACAGGGAGTAACTATGGCTACACCTTC. Protein: CASSSATGSNYGYTF.

The J gene is TRBJ1-2, the V gene TRBV7-9; D is unclear. Germline assignment: CDR1 SEHNR and CDR2 FQNEAQ (reference sequence). CDR3 length: 15 amino acids. With 5 bases removed from V and 1 base from J, the gap between germline ends came to 14 bases. CDR3 bases: TGTGCCAGCAGCGAAACCGGTTTTGTTAACTATGGCTACACCTTC. It codes for CASSETGFVNYGYTF. Combining the CDR3 with reference TRBV7-9 and TRBJ1-2 gives the whole variable domain DTGVSQNPRHKITKRGQNVTFRCDPISEHNRLYWYRQTLGQGPEFLTYFQNEAQLEKSRLLSDRFSAERPKGSFSTLEIQRTEQGDSAMYLCASSETGFVNYGYTFGSGTRLTVV.

J is TRBJ1-5 and V is TRBV19, with D possibly TRBD1 on 5 matching bases. Germline lookup yields CDR1 LNHDA and CDR2 SQIVND (reference sequence). The V end was cut by 5 bases, the J end by 7 bases, with 15 bases between. The CDR3 totals 14 residues. CDR3 sequence (DNA): TGTGCCAGTAGTGCACAGGCGAGCGGACAGCCCCAGCATTTT. The encoded protein is CASSAQASGQPQHF.

This clone has just a few counts. The rearrangement joins TRBV4-1 to TRBJ2-7; D ambiguous. Looked up from germline, CDR1 is MGHRA and CDR2 is YSYEKL. The CDR3 contains 15 residues. Trimming stripped 0 bases from V and 4 bases from J, with 13 bases between. The DNA for the CDR3 is TGCGCCAGCAGCCAAGAACACAGTTATCATTACGAGCAGTACTTC. This translates into CASSQEHSYHYEQYF.

This clone is termed medium-sized. This chain connects TRBV6-6 to TRBJ1-1; D unresolved. The CDR3 is made up of 10 amino acids. V lost 10 bases and J 10 bases, leaving 13 bases between the germline ends. Per germline, CDR1 MNHNY and CDR2 SVGAGI (reference sequence). The CDR3, as DNA: TGTGCCACCTTCCTTTCGAGAGCTTTCTTT. Protein: CATFLSRAFF.

The chain carries TRBV7-3 and TRBJ1-5; a weak D match, TRBD1 (5 bases). CDR3 length equals 13 residues. Germline CDR1 reads SGHTA; CDR2 reads FQGTGA. Trimming left V 4 bases short and J 9 bases short, with 13 bases between. CDR3 residues: CASSSNPGGPQHF. The DNA of the CDR3 is TGTGCCAGCAGCTCGAACCCCGGGGGGCCCCAGCATTTT.

This chain connects TRBV9 to TRBJ2-5; 8 bases are a match to TRBD2. The CDR3 sequence is 13 residues long. Germline CDR1 reads SGDLS; CDR2 reads YYNGEE. The trim removed 6 bases at V and 2 bases at J, leaving 3 bases unmatched. The CDR3 sequence: CASKSGGQETQYF. The CDR3 nucleotides are TGTGCCAGCAAAAGCGGGGGACAAGAGACCCAGTACTTC.

This sequence joins TRBV4-2 and TRBJ2-7, with D uncertain. The CDR3 is 15 amino acids. V was clipped by 5 bases and J by 2 bases, with 16 bases between them. Germline V gives CDR1 LGHNA, CDR2 YNFKEQ. For the CDR3, the DNA is TGTGCCAGCAGCGTTCAAGGCGCAGGAACCTACGAGCAGTACTTC. Its translation is CASSVQGAGTYEQYF.

The gene calls are TRBV10-2 and TRBJ1-2, with TRBD1 matching over 7 bases. Germline values: CDR1 WSHSY, CDR2 SAAADI. Unmatched junction bases numbered 13, after V lost 3 bases and J lost 9 bases. This CDR3 has 15 residues. CDR3 coding DNA: TGCGCCAGCAGTGACCGGACAGGCCTTTTGTTACGCTACACCTTC. The encoded protein is CASSDRTGLLLRYTF.

The V gene is TRBV5-1, the J gene TRBJ1-6; D is possibly TRBD1 (5 bases). The germline V gene has CDR1 SGHRS and CDR2 YFSETQ. With 4 bases removed from V and 0 bases from J, the gap between germline ends came to 8 bases. The CDR3 extends over 15 amino acids. Here the CDR3 DNA reads TGCGCCAGCAGCCCGGGGGGCTCCTATAATTCACCCCTCCACTTT. Translation: CASSPGGSYNSPLHF.

With regard to this clone: Sequence at one end of the junction differs from germline and may be a read error. The sample contains more than one DNA sequence encoding this CDR3. V gene TRBV29-1 combines with J gene TRBJ1-1; D uncertain. Germline V lookup: CDR1 SQVTM, CDR2 ANQGSEA. The CDR3 runs 11 residues. The DNA of the CDR3 is TGCAGCGTGGAAGGGAACACTGAAGCTTTCTTT. It is translated as CSVEGNTEAFF.

V gene TRBV5-1 combines with J gene TRBJ1-4; 9 bases align to TRBD1. The CDR3 contains 15 residues. Germline V CDR1 and CDR2: SGHRS, YFSETQ. Losses at the gene ends were 0 bases for V and 5 bases for J; bases not matched to a gene: 2. The CDR3 sequence is CASSLGQGGNEKLFF. The CDR3 region has the DNA TGCGCCAGCAGCTTGGGACAGGGGGGAAATGAAAAACTGTTTTTT.

This chain connects TRBV5-5 to TRBJ1-3, with no clear D. The germline gives CDR1 SGHKS, CDR2 YYEKEE (reference sequence). This CDR3 spans 14 amino acids. V lost 0 bases to trimming and J lost 0 bases, with 4 bases between them. CDR3 sequence reads: CASSLEGSGNTIYF. DNA for the CDR3: TGTGCCAGCAGCTTGGAGGGCTCTGGAAACACCATATATTTT.

The chain combines TRBV30 with TRBJ1-5; D gene uncertain. Germline CDR1 reads GTSNPN; CDR2 reads SVGIG (reference sequence). The germline V and J ends were trimmed by 0 bases and 10 bases, with 16 bases remaining between them. The CDR3 spans 14 residues. CDR3 in DNA: TGTGCCTGGAGTGTAAACCCCGGCGCGGGACCCCAGCATTTT. Translation: CAWSVNPGAGPQHF. Filled out from reference TRBV30 and TRBJ1-5, the complete variable domain reads SQTIHQWPATLVQPVGSPLSLECTVEGTSNPNLYWYRQAAGRGLQLLFYSVGIGQISSEVPQNLSASRPQDRQFILSSKKLLLSDSGFYLCAWSVNPGAGPQHFGDGTRLSIL.

The rearrangement uses TRBV10-2 and TRBJ1-5, with 9 bases that match TRBD1. Germline V gene sequence: CDR1 WSHSY, CDR2 SAAADI. This CDR3 spans 18 amino acids. With 3 bases clipped from V and 2 bases from J, the junction kept 11 bases outside the gene matches. The CDR3 nucleotides are TGCGCCAGCAGTGATGGACAGGGGTCTGTTGTGGGCAATCAGCCCCAGCATTTT. Translating gives CASSDGQGSVVGNQPQHF.